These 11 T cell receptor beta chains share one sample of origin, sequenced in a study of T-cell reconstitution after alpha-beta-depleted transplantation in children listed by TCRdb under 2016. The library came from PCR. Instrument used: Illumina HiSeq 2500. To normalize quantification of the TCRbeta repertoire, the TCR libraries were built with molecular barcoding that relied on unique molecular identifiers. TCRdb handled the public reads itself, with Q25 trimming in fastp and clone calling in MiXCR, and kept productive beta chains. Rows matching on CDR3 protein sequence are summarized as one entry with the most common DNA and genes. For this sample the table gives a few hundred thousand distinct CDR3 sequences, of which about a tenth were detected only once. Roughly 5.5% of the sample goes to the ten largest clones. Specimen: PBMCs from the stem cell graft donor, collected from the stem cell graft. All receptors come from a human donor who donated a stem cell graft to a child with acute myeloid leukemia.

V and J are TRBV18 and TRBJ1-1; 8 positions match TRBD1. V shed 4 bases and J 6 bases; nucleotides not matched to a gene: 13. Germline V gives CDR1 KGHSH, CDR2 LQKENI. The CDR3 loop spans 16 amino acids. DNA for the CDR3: TGTGCCAGCTCACTAACCGGTATACAGGGGGAATCTGAAGCTTTCTTT. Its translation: CASSLTGIQGESEAFF.

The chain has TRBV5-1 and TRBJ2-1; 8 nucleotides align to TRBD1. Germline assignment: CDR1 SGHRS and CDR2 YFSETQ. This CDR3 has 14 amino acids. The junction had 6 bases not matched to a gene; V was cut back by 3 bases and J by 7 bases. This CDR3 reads CASSSDRGWNEQFF. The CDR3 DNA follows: TGCGCCAGCAGCTCAGACAGGGGTTGGAATGAGCAGTTCTTC.

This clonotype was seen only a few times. The CDR3 sequence is CASSLATTVGEQFF. The CDR3 DNA reads TGTGCCAGCAGCTTGGCGACTACGGTTGGCGAGCAGTTCTTC. This rearrangement joins TRBV5-4 to TRBJ2-1; TRBD2 might be the D (5 bases). V was trimmed by 0 bases and J by 10 bases, leaving 14 bases between them. CDR1 is SGHNT and CDR2 is YYREEE in the germline V gene (reference sequence). CDR3 length: 14 amino acids.

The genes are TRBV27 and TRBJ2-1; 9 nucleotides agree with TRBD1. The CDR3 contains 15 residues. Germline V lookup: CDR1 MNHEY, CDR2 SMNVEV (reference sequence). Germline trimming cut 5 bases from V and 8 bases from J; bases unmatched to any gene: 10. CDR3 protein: CASSPYRGHGDEQFF. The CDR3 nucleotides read TGTGCCAGCAGTCCTTACAGGGGGCACGGGGATGAGCAGTTCTTC.

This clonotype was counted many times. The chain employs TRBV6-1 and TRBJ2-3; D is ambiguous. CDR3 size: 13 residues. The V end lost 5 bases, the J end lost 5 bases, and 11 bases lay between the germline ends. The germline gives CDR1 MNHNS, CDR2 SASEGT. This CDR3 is CASSTVGIDTQYF. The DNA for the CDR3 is TGTGCCAGCAGTACGGTCGGAATAGATACGCAGTATTTT.

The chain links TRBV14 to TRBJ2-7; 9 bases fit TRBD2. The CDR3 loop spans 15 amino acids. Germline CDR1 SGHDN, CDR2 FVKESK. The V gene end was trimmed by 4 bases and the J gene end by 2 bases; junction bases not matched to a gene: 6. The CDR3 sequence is CASSPTSSGTYEQYF. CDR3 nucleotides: TGTGCCAGCAGCCCAACATCTAGCGGGACCTACGAGCAGTACTTC.

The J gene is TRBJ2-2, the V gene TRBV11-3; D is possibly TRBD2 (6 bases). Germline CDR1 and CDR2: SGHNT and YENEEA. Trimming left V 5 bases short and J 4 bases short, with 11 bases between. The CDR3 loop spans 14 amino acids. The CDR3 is CASSHLEGTGELFF. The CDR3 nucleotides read TGTGCCAGCAGCCACCTGGAGGGCACCGGGGAGCTGTTTTTT.

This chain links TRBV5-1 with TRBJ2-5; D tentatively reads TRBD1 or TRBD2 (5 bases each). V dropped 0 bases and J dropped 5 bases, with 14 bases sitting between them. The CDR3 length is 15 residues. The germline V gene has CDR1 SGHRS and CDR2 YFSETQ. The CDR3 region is CASSLAAGAEETQYF. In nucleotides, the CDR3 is TGCGCCAGCAGCTTGGCCGCCGGGGCAGAGGAGACCCAGTACTTC.

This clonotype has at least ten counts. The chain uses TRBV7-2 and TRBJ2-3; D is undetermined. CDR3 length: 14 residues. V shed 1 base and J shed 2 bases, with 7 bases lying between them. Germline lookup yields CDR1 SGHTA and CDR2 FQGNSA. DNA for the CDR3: TGTGCCAGCAGCTTAGTTAGCAACACAGATACGCAGTATTTT. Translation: CASSLVSNTDTQYF.

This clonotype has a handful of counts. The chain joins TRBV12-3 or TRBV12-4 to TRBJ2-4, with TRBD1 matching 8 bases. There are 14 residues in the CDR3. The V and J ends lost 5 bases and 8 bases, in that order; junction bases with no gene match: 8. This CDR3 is CASSAQGARDIQYF. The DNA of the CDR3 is TGTGCCAGCAGTGCCCAGGGGGCTCGGGACATTCAGTACTTC.

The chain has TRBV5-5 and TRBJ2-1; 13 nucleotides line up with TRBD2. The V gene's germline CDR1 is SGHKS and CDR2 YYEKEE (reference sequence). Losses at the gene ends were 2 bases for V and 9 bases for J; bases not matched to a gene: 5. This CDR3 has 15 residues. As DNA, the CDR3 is TGTGCCAGCAGCTTACGGACTAGCGGGGGCCTTGAGCAGTTCTTC. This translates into CASSLRTSGGLEQFF.